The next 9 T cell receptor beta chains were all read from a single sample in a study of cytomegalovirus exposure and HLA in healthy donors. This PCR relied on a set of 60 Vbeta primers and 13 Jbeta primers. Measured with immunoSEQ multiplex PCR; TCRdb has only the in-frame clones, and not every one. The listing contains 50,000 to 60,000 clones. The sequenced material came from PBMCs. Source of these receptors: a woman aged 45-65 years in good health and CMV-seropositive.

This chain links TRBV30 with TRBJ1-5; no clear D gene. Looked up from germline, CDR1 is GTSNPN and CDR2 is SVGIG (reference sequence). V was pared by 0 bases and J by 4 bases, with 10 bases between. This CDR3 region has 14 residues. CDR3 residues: CAWSVEPGNQPQHF. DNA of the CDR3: TGTGCCTGGAGTGTAGAACCGGGGAATCAGCCCCAGCATTTT.

The DNA of the CDR3 is TGTGCCTGGAGCCTAGACAGGGTGAACAATCAGCCCCAGCATTTT. The encoded protein is CAWSLDRVNNQPQHF. The V gene is TRBV30, the J gene TRBJ1-5, with TRBD1 matching 7 bases. The V and J ends lost 3 bases and 3 bases, in that order; junction bases with no gene match: 8. The V gene's germline CDR1 is GTSNPN and CDR2 SVGIG (reference sequence). The CDR3 runs to 15 residues.

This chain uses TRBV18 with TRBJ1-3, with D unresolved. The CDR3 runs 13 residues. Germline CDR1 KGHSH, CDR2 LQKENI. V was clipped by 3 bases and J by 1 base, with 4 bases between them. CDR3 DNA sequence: TGTGCCAGCTCACCTTCATCTGGAAACACCATATATTTT. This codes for CASSPSSGNTIYF.

CDR3 bases: TGCGCCAGCAGTGAGACCGCAGGCTCTGGAAACACCATATATTTT. Protein product: CASSETAGSGNTIYF. The chain combines TRBV10-2 with TRBJ1-3; D is uncertain. Per germline, CDR1 WSHSY and CDR2 SAAADI. V shed 2 bases and J shed 0 bases, with 8 bases lying between them. The CDR3 runs 15 residues.

The CDR3 DNA sequence: TGTGCCAGCAGTTTTACTCTCGGGGAGCTGTTTTTT. Amino acids: CASSFTLGELFF. The V call is TRBV28, the J call TRBJ2-2; D is unclear. V lost 3 bases and J lost 7, with 6 bases in between. This CDR3 has 12 residues. The V gene's germline CDR1 is MDHEN and CDR2 SYDVKM.

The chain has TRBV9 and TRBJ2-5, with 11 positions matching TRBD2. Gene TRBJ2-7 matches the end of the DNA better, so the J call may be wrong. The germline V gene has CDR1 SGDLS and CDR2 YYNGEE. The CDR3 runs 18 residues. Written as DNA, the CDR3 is TGTGCCAGCAGCCCCTCAGGGACTAGCGGTCGATCCCTCTACGAGCAGTACTTC. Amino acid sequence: CASSPSGTSGRSLYEQYF.

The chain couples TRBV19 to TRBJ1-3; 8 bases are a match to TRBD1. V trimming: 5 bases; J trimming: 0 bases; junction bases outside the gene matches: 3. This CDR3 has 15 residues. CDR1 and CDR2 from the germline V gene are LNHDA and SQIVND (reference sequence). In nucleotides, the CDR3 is TGTGCCAGTAGTTTCGGACAGGGCTCTGGAAACACCATATATTTT. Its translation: CASSFGQGSGNTIYF. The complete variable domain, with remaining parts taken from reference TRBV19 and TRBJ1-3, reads DGGITQSPKYLFRKEGQNVTLSCEQNLNHDAMYWYRQDPGQGLRLIYYSQIVNDFQKGDIAEGYSVSREKKESFPLTVTSAQKNPTAFYLCASSFGQGSGNTIYFGEGSWLTVV.

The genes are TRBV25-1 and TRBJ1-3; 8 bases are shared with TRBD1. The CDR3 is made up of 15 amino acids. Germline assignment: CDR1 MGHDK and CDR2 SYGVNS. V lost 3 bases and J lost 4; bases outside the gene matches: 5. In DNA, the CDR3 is TGTGCCAGCAGTGATAGGACAGGGCCAGGAAACACCATATATTTT. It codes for CASSDRTGPGNTIYF.

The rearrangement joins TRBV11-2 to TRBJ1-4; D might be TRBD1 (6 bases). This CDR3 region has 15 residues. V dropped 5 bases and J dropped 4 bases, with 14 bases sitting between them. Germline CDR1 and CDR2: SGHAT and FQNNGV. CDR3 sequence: CASSRLRGNNEKLFF. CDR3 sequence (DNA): TGTGCCAGCAGCCGGTTGAGGGGGAATAATGAAAAACTGTTTTTT.